This T cell receptor (beta chain) is drawn from a study of OX40 agonist ivuxolimab in advanced cancers. With 3 bases removed from V and 3 bases from J, the gap between germline ends came to 9 bases. The CDR3 length is 12 residues. Per the germline V gene, CDR1 is SQVTM and CDR2 is ANQGSEA. Using immunoSEQ multiplex PCR, the repertoire was profiled, and TCRdb retains in-frame clones only, with some absent. Of tens of thousands of clones in the sample, approximately 89% are singletons; the top ten hold 15% to 20%. V gene TRBV29-1 combines with J gene TRBJ2-7; D remains unclear. The source of this sequence is an adult with an advanced solid tumor such as melanoma, head and neck, liver or kidney cancer. The sequenced sample was CD4+ or CD8+ T cells sorted from blood, obtained in a trial of the OX40 agonist ivuxolimab. CDR3 sequence (DNA): TGCAGCGTTGAGGACGTTCACTACGAGCAGTACTTC. Protein product: CSVEDVHYEQYF.